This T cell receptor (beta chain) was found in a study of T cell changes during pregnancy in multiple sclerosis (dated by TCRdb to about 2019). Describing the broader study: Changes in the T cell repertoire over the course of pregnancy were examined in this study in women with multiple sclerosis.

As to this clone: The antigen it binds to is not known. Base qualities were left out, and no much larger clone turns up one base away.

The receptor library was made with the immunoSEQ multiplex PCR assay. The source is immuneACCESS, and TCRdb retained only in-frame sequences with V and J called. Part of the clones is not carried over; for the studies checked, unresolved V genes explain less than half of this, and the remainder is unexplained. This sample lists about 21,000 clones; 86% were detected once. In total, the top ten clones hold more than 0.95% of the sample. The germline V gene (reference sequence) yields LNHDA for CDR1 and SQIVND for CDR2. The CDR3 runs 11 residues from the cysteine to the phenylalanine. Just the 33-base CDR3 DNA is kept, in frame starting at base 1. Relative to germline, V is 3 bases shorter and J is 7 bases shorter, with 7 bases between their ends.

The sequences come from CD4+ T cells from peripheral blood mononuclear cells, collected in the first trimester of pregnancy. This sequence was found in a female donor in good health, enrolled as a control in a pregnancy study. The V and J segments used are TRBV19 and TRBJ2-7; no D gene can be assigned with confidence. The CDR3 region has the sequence CASSISTEQYF. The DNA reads TGTGCCAGTAGTATCTCGACAGAGCAGTACTTC.